This TCR beta chain stems from a study of cytomegalovirus exposure and HLA in healthy donors. V lost 1 base, J lost 6 bases, and 6 bases stayed unmatched. The CDR3 is made up of 15 amino acids. The germline gives CDR1 MGHRA, CDR2 YSYEKL. This clone turned up a few times. 60 Vbeta and 13 Jbeta primers were used in PCR. TCRdb's table, derived via immunoSEQ multiplex PCR, lists solely in-frame clones and lacks some. The sample lists about 100,000 clones, roughly 72% occurring once. Sequencing was performed on PBMCs. The V call is TRBV4-1, the J call TRBJ1-5, with 7 nucleotides matching TRBD1. The clonotype originates from a man younger than 45 in good health and CMV-seronegative. For the CDR3, the DNA is TGCGCCAGCAGCCAAGTGTCAGGGGGAGCTCAGCCCCAGCATTTT. It translates to CASSQVSGGAQPQHF.